This T cell receptor beta chain was profiled in a study of OX40 agonist ivuxolimab in advanced cancers. General notes on the study: Ivuxolimab was a fully human IgG2 agonistic monoclonal antibody targeting the costimulatory receptor OX40 (CD134). Peripheral TCRbeta sequencing was intended to test whether TCR sequence diversity was altered and clonal T-cell expansion was caused by ivuxolimab. Of the roughly 52 dose-escalation patients, hepatocellular carcinoma was present in about 20, melanoma in around 15, renal cell carcinoma in 9 and head and neck cancer in 9. Intravenous ivuxolimab was administered to patients every 2 weeks at six dose levels: 0.01, 0.1, 0.3, 1.5, 3 and 10 mg/kg. Patients were allowed to have had prior anti-PD-1, anti-PD-L1 or anti-CTLA-4 therapy, and around 37% of the dose-escalation patients had previously received checkpoint inhibitors. The dose-escalation cohort was roughly 80% male with a mean age of roughly 60 years, ranging from about 23 to 85. The paper describes the monotherapy dose-escalation part (N of about 52 patients) of the phase I trial of ivuxolimab. Partial responses occurred in three dose-escalation patients: two with cutaneous melanoma and one with hepatocellular carcinoma. Overall results and qualifications from the work: Clonal expansion of both CD4+ and CD8+ blood T cells was observed from baseline to week 6 at doses 0.1 to 3.0 mg/kg. Antigen specificity was not determined for the clonally expanded peripheral T cells. Low levels of normalized T-cell clonal expansion were also seen in some patients who did not respond. In the 0.1-3.0 mg/kg groups, partial responders had among the lowest normalized peripheral clonal expansion, particularly in CD8+ T cells. After ivuxolimab, expanded clones were on average more numerous among CD8+ T cells than among CD4+ T cells.

The V end loses 5 bases and the J end loses 2 bases, and a stretch of 8 bases separates them. Inclusive of the bounding cysteine and phenylalanine, the CDR3 is 13 residues long. Only CDR3 DNA remains: 39 bases, in frame from the first base. The CDR1 and CDR2 encoded by the germline V gene are MRHNA and SNTAGT. Patients with autoimmune disease history or receiving systemic immunosuppression were excluded from the trial. Peripheral blood for TCR sequencing was drawn from every dose cohort at baseline, at cycle 4 day 1 and at cycle 7 day 1. Samples came from an open-label, multicenter, first-in-human phase I dose-escalation trial of ivuxolimab. The trial enrolled adults with locally advanced or metastatic head and neck squamous cell, hepatocellular, melanoma or renal cell carcinoma. Before TCR sequencing, CD4+ and CD8+ T cells were separately sorted from peripheral blood. Genomic DNA was isolated from the sorted cells so that the TCRbeta CDR3 region could be sequenced. TCRbeta CDR3 regions were sequenced using the immunoSEQ Assay. What TCRdb holds here is the immuneACCESS table cut down to in-frame rearrangements. Part of the clones is not present; checked against another copy, under half of the missing clones reflect an unresolved V gene, and the others are unexplained. A total of tens of thousands of clones appear in this sample, 82% of them only once. The ten largest clones capture less than 6% of the sample.

This clone has a single count. Its binding antigen is unknown. No base quality values were provided; no much bigger clone lies one nucleotide off. Recombination linked TRBV6-4 to TRBJ2-3, with an unclear D gene assignment. The material sequenced was CD4+ or CD8+ T cells sorted from blood, taken in a trial of the OX40 agonist ivuxolimab. This receptor was identified in an adult with an advanced solid tumor such as melanoma, head and neck, liver or kidney cancer. CDR3 reads: CASSSQATDTQYF. At the DNA level, the sequence is TGTGCCAGCAGTTCTCAGGCCACAGATACGCAGTATTTT.